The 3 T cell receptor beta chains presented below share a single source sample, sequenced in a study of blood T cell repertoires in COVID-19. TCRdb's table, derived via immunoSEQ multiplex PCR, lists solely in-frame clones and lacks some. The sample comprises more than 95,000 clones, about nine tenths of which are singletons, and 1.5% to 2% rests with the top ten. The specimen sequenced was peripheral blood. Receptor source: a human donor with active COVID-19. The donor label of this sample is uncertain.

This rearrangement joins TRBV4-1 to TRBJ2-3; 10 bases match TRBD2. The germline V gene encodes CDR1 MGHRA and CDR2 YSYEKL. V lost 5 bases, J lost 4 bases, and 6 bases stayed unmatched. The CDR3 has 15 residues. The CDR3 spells CASSGSGGESDTQYF. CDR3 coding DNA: TGCGCCAGCAGCGGAAGCGGGGGGGAGTCAGATACGCAGTATTTT.

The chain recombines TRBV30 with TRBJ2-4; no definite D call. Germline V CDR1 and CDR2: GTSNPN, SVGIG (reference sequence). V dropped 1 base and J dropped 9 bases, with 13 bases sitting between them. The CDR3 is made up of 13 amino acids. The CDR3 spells CAWSGTSLGIQYF. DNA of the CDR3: TGTGCCTGGAGTGGAACAAGTCTTGGCATTCAGTACTTC.

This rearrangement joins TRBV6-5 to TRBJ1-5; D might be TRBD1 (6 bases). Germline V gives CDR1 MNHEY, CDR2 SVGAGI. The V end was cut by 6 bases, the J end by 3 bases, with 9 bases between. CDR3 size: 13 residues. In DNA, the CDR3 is TGTGCCAGCAGCCGGGACATCAATCAGCCCCAGCATTTT. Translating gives CASSRDINQPQHF.